This T cell receptor (beta chain) is from a study of T cells in Graves' hyperthyroidism and ophthalmopathy. Study as a whole: Specimen type is peripheral blood, collected at initial diagnosis prior to any treatment.

RNA transcripts provided the source from which TCR beta CDR3 regions were amplified. First-round RT-PCR with HTBI primers amplified the TCR CDR3 region. Each CDR3 protein is one row after TCRdb ran MiXCR on the multiplex PCR reads. The sample has roughly 500,000 distinct CDR3 sequences; roughly 15% are singletons. Germline V gives CDR1 SGHRS, CDR2 YFSETQ. V was cut by 0 bases and J by 3 bases, with 13 bases left in between. CDR3 length: 15 amino acids. Together with thyroid ultrasound, orbital computed tomography, serum thyroxine and TRAb, clinical symptoms were used for diagnoses. Broader study findings: Separation of ophthalmopathy from stable hyperthyroidism was achieved by a 13 V-J model. Also found in blood were most expanded thyroid clonotypes above 0.001.

With respect to this clonotype: Its antigen is not known. One base away lies a much larger clone, so this may be a sequencing read error.

The sequenced material came from blood. The chain is built from TRBV5-1 and TRBJ2-7; D may match TRBD1 or TRBD2 (5 bases each). The TCR sequence derives from a woman aged 25 to 39 with Graves' ophthalmopathy. CDR3 nucleotides: TGCGCCAGCAGCTTGGAACCGGGACGGTACTACGAGCAGTACTTC. It encodes CASSLEPGRYYEQYF. The full variable domain, rest sourced from reference TRBV5-1 and TRBJ2-7, is KAGVTQTPRYLIKTRGQQVTLSCSPISGHRSVSWYQQTPGQGLQFLFEYFSETQRNKGNFPGRFSGRQFSNSRSEMNVSTLELGDSALYLCASSLEPGRYYEQYFGPGTRLTVT.